This T cell receptor (beta chain) comes out of a study of Ad26.COV2.S vaccination and SARS-CoV-2 variants. Treatment reported: roughly 18 received Ad26.COV2.S at low or high dose, single or two shots; about 5 received placebo; per-sample allocation not given. The study sampled participants on day 63 after the first vaccine or placebo injection. Measured with immunoSEQ multiplex PCR; TCRdb has only the in-frame clones, and not every one. The table includes 440,000 or so clones, roughly 91% detected once. V lost 8 bases and J 6 bases, leaving 17 bases between the germline ends. Germline assignment: CDR1 MNHEY and CDR2 SVGAGI. This CDR3 is 14 amino acids long.

Sequencing was performed on peripheral blood, taken in a trial of Ad26.COV2.S vaccine versus placebo. This clonotype was obtained from a person aged 18-60 years who received the Ad26.COV2.S COVID-19 vaccine or a placebo. The gene calls are TRBV6-5 and TRBJ1-5, with D tentatively TRBD1 (5 bases). As DNA, the CDR3 is TGTGCCAGCGTGATAAGGGGCCAGGGTCAGCCCCAGCATTTT. Protein: CASVIRGQGQPQHF.